One sample yielded the 13 T cell receptor beta chains listed below, sequenced in a study of T cell repertoires in cytomegalovirus infection. A single record per CDR3 protein comes from TCRdb applying MiXCR to the reads. This repertoire shows 200,000 or so distinct CDR3 sequences, 28% found once; its top ten account for roughly 32%. The sequenced sample consisted of PBMCs. Every receptor here comes from a human donor in good health (CMV status not recorded). Some clones in this sample may be carry-over from other donors' samples.

This clonotype was detected only a few times. The chain is built from TRBV7-3 and TRBJ2-7; 8 bases are a match to TRBD1. CDR1 SGHTA and CDR2 FQGTGA come from the germline V gene. The V gene end was trimmed by 2 bases and the J gene end by 5 bases; junction bases not matched to a gene: 2. This CDR3 is built from 13 residues. The CDR3 here is CASSLVTGDEQYF. CDR3 sequence (DNA): TGTGCCAGCAGCTTAGTGACAGGGGACGAGCAGTACTTC. The full variable domain, its missing parts supplied by reference TRBV7-3 and TRBJ2-7, is GAGVSQTPSNKVTEKGKYVELRCDPISGHTALYWYRQSLGQGPEFLIYFQGTGAADDSGLPNDRFFAVRPEGSVSTLKIQRTERGDSAVYLCASSLVTGDEQYFGPGTRLTVT.

The rearrangement uses TRBV6-2 or TRBV6-3 and TRBJ2-1, with D possibly being TRBD2 (6 bases). This CDR3 region has 16 residues. The germline V gene has CDR1 MNHEY and CDR2 SVGEGT. Deletions cut 6 bases from V and 4 bases from J, with 19 bases between. The CDR3 spells CASSHPGGLVYNEQFF. DNA for the CDR3: TGTGCCAGCAGCCATCCCGGGGGTTTAGTGTACAATGAGCAGTTCTTC.

This clonotype was seen many times. V usage is TRBV7-8 and J usage is TRBJ1-6, with unresolved D. Trimming left V 5 bases short and J 9 bases short, with 20 bases between. Looked up from germline, CDR1 is SGHVS and CDR2 is FQNEAQ. CDR3 length: 16 residues. The CDR3 is CASSPVAATLGSPLHF. The CDR3 DNA is TGTGCCAGCAGCCCCGTGGCAGCCACTTTGGGTTCACCCCTCCACTTT.

The V call is TRBV20-1, the J call TRBJ1-1, with D perhaps matching TRBD1 (5 bases). Germline-derived CDR1 and CDR2 are DFQATT and SNEGSKA (reference sequence). The CDR3 is made up of 13 amino acids. The CDR3 spells CSRPRQSGGEAFF. The DNA of the CDR3 is TGCAGCCGACCCCGACAGTCGGGGGGGGAAGCTTTCTTT.

In its sample, this clonotype was seen a few times. This chain links TRBV7-9 with TRBJ2-1; D is unclear. The CDR3 contains 14 residues. The germline CDR1 and CDR2 sequences are SEHNR and FQNEAQ (reference sequence). V was cut by 2 bases and J by 5 bases, with 10 bases left in between. This chain's CDR3 is CASSLSQVDNEQFF. In nucleotides, the CDR3 is TGTGCCAGCAGCTTATCGCAGGTTGACAATGAGCAGTTCTTC.

Many counts were recorded for this clonotype. The V call is TRBV9, the J call TRBJ2-1, with D perhaps being TRBD1 or TRBD2 (5 bases each). This CDR3 region has 15 residues. Deletions cut 0 bases from V and 8 bases from J, with 15 bases between. Per germline, CDR1 SGDLS and CDR2 YYNGEE. CDR3 DNA sequence: TGTGCCAGCAGCGTAGGGGGGACCGTGGGCGATGAGCAGTTCTTC. It codes for CASSVGGTVGDEQFF.

The chain combines TRBV19 with TRBJ1-1; D might be TRBD1 (6 bases). This CDR3 region has 16 residues. CDR1 is LNHDA and CDR2 is SQIVND in the germline V gene (reference sequence). V lost 4 bases and J 0 bases, leaving 15 bases between the germline ends. The CDR3 loop reads CASSTGPTGMNTEAFF. The CDR3 bases are TGTGCCAGTAGTACGGGGCCGACAGGTATGAACACTGAAGCTTTCTTT.

V usage is TRBV24-1 and J usage is TRBJ2-2; possible D gene TRBD2, 5 bases. Deletions cut 4 bases from V and 4 bases from J, with 21 bases between. There are 18 residues in the CDR3. In germline, CDR1 is KGHDR, CDR2 SFDVKD. The DNA of the CDR3 is TGTGCCACCAGTGAAGGGAGAGGTCTGAATACTCTCACCGGGGAGCTGTTTTTT. Translation: CATSEGRGLNTLTGELFF.

The rearrangement links TRBV12-3 or TRBV12-4 to TRBJ2-7, with 9 bases matching TRBD1. The CDR3 runs to 14 residues. V lost 6 bases, J lost 4 bases, and 7 bases stayed unmatched. CDR3 sequence reads: CASRFGQGPYEQYF. The CDR3 coding sequence is TGTGCCAGCAGATTCGGACAGGGGCCTTACGAGCAGTACTTC.

This clonotype was observed many times. The genes are TRBV7-2 and TRBJ1-1; the D gene is possibly TRBD1 (6 bases). The CDR3 loop spans 13 amino acids. V shed 5 bases and J shed 6 bases, with 13 bases lying between them. Germline V gene lookup returns CDR1 SGHTA and CDR2 FQGNSA. CDR3 DNA: TGTGCCAGCAGCCTCAGGCCAGGGGCTGAAGCTTTCTTT. This translates into CASSLRPGAEAFF.

This chain connects TRBV20-1 to TRBJ2-1, with D possibly being TRBD1 (6 bases). This CDR3 comprises 13 residues. The germline V and J ends were trimmed by 6 bases and 6 bases, with 15 bases remaining between them. Germline V CDR1 and CDR2: DFQATT, SNEGSKA (reference sequence). The DNA for the CDR3 is TGCAGTGCCACAGGGTCCGGTCGCAATGAGCAGTTCTTC. The encoded protein is CSATGSGRNEQFF.

V gene TRBV19 combines with J gene TRBJ1-6, with 9 bases lining up with TRBD1. Trimming at V came to 6 bases and at J to 9 bases, leaving 21 bases not matched to a gene. The CDR3 contains 19 residues. Germline values: CDR1 LNHDA, CDR2 SQIVND (reference sequence). This CDR3 reads CASSLQHGQGTILTSPLHF. CDR3 coding DNA: TGTGCCAGTAGCCTTCAACATGGACAGGGGACTATCCTTACTTCACCCCTCCACTTT.

This clonotype was observed a single time. V and J are TRBV3-1 and TRBJ1-2, with 7 bases fitting TRBD1. Trimming removed 0 bases from V and 6 bases from J; junction bases left unmatched: 4. This CDR3 has 14 amino acids. CDR1 and CDR2 from the germline V gene are LGHDT and YNNKEL (reference sequence). The CDR3 DNA sequence: TGTGCCAGCAGCCAAGATCTGACAGGGCATGGCTACACCTTC. Translating gives CASSQDLTGHGYTF.